The clone carrying this T cell receptor (beta chain) was counted a few times. As yet, its antigen is unknown. This record comes from a study of response to subunit inactivated influenza vaccine. Study-wide results and limits: Only a handful of new T cells, the authors suggested, are recruited with each seasonal influenza vaccination.

TCRdb processed the RT-PCR reads anew with MiXCR; each CDR3 protein has one entry. The table includes roughly 790,000 distinct CDR3 sequences, 21% detected once. This CDR3 contains 13 residues. Germline CDR1 SNHLY, CDR2 FYNNEI. Trimming shortened V by 7 bases and J by 10 bases, and 16 bases separated the two germline ends. The J gene is TRBJ1-4, the V gene TRBV2, with TRBD1 as a possible D gene (5 bases). This clonotype was obtained from a man in his forties or fifties who received an inactivated influenza vaccine. Specimen: PBMCs from blood, collected around 5 days after vaccination. This chain's CDR3 is CASTLGRRGKLFF. Here the CDR3 DNA reads TGTGCCAGCACCCTCGGTCGGAGGGGAAAACTGTTTTTT.